This entry is about one T cell receptor (beta chain). The antigen it recognizes is unknown. Base qualities were left out, and no much larger clone turns up one base away. The iRepertoire nested amplicon-rescue multiplex PCR (arm-PCR) platform was used to amplify TCR alpha and beta CDR3 regions from RNA. One-step reverse transcription and amplification used roughly 95-450 ng of tissue mRNA or PBMC total RNA as input. Following bead purification, Illumina adapters were added by a secondary multiplex PCR, and the libraries were gel-purified between 200 and 400 bp. The libraries contained internal 6-nucleotide barcodes that were used for demultiplexing. Sequencing of the libraries was done on an Illumina MiSeq using 2x220 or 2x250 nucleotide paired-end reads. Per the authors' processing: Paired reads were merged using FLASH 1.2.11 and were aligned to the GRCh37 human genome using BWA-MEM, after which TRA and TRB reads were extracted. For V and J assignment, an IMGT-derived reference of cassette sequences and CDR3 motifs that included pseudogenes was used. Reads were translated in three frames, and productive CDR3s were defined as those with a C...FGXG motif and no stop codons. A clonotype was defined as a unique combination of a V-J cassette pair and a CDR3 amino acid sequence. Filtering of reads was based on Hamming distance, with the threshold set by the sequence error rate of each sample in mapped regions. TCRdb trimmed the raw reads at Q25, called clones with MiXCR and kept productive beta chains. A single entry per CDR3 protein holds the most common genes and DNA from its merged rows. These V and J calls rely on TCRdb rather than the paper's analysis. Across this sample there are about 99,000 distinct CDR3 sequences, with 29% seen only once. The ten largest clonotypes hold 44% of the sample.

This sample was taken from a study of glioma-infiltrating T cells (dated by TCRdb to the mid-2010s). For the study in its entirety: Sequencing of TCR alpha- and beta-chain repertoires was performed on glioma tissue, on non-neoplastic brain tissue, and on matched peripheral blood mononuclear cells. Each tissue-infiltrating repertoire was compared with the same patient's peripheral blood repertoire to measure divergence between tissue and blood T-cell populations. The paired cohort was made up of three low-grade glioma patients, under ten primary glioblastoma patients and three non-glioma patients who contributed non-neoplastic brain tissue. What the work shows at the level of the full study, not this receptor alone: Tissue and blood shared very few CDR3 sequences, a result attributed to high CDR3 diversity and limited sampling. VJ-independent divergence between tissue and blood was lower than expected in non-neoplastic patients but higher than expected in all gliomas, particularly low-grade gliomas. Small numbers underpinned the group comparisons: roughly eight glioblastoma patients, three low-grade glioma patients and three non-neoplastic patients.

CDR1 and CDR2 are drawn from the germline V gene (reference sequence): SEHNR, FQNEAQ. From its cysteine to its phenylalanine, the CDR3 spans 14 amino acids. Only the CDR3 region is kept as DNA, spanning 42 bases read in frame from base 1. V trim: 5 bases; J trim: 2 bases; unmatched bases: 4. In this chain, TRBV7-9 is recombined with TRBJ2-5; 8 bases in the middle match TRBD1. Sequences were obtained from glioma tissue, nonneoplastic brain tissue, or PBMCs (not recorded which). The clonotype originates from a human donor with low-grade glioma or glioblastoma, undergoing nonglioma brain surgery, or in good health (not recorded which). The CDR3 is CASSPTGVQETQYF. The DNA is TGTGCCAGCAGCCCGACAGGGGTGCAAGAGACCCAGTACTTC. Here the CDR3 is joined to the reference TRBV7-9 and TRBJ2-5 genes, and the full variable domain is: DTGVSQNPRHKITKRGQNVTFRCDPISEHNRLYWYRQTLGQGPEFLTYFQNEAQLEKSRLLSDRFSAERPKGSFSTLEIQRTEQGDSAMYLCASSPTGVQETQYFGPGTRLLVL.